The clone carrying this TCR beta chain was counted ten times or more. Its specificity is not known. The data stem from a study of T cells in Graves' hyperthyroidism and ophthalmopathy. There were TCR beta CDR3 regions amplified from RNA transcripts. The study used the HTBI primer set for a first-round RT-PCR of the TCR CDR3. TCRdb fed the multiplex PCR reads into MiXCR, producing one record per CDR3 protein. The profile covers about 640,000 distinct CDR3 sequences, with less than 25% appearing a single time and roughly a third taken by the ten largest. Germline V gene data show CDR1 as SGHRS and CDR2 as YFSETQ. V was shortened by 5 bases and J by 4 bases, with 16 bases between the two germline ends. The CDR3 is made up of 14 amino acids. Whole-study findings and limits: Most thyroid clonotypes with frequency above 0.001 were detected in blood. Ophthalmopathy was distinguished from stable hyperthyroidism by 13 V-J signatures.

The sequence derives from a man between 25 and 39 years old with Graves' ophthalmopathy. This chain links TRBV5-1 with TRBJ2-7; D unclear. The source material was blood. Here the CDR3 DNA reads TGCGCCAGCAGAACCGACGGCGAATGGTACGAGCAGTACTTC. Its protein is CASRTDGEWYEQYF.